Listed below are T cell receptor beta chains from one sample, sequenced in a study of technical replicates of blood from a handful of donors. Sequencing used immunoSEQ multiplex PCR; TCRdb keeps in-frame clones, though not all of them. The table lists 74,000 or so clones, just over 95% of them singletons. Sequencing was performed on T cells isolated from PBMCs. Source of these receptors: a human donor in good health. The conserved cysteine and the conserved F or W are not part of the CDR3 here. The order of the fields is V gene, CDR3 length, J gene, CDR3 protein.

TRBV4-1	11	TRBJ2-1	ASSPAQDNEQF
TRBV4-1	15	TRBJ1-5	ASSQAHQGASNQPQH
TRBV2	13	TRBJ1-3	ASSFQTTGGNTIY
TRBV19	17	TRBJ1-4	ASSIDYSGSGATNEKLF
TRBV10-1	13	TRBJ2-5	ASSERTGSGETQY
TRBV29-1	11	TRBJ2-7	SVEFSLAGEQY
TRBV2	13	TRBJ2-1	ASSVAGTRRNEQF
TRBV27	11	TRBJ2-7	ASSSGGTYEQY
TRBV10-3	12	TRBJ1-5	AISPRDSNQPQH
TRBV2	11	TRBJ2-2	ASRASNTGELF
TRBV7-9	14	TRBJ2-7	ASSPPGRGGSYEQY
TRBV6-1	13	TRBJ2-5	ASSERGEAVETQY
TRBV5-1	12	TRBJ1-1	ASSLKQGESEAF
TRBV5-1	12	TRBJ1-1	ASSLGQGVTEAF
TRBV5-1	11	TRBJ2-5	ASSLDRDQTQY
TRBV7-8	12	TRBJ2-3	ASSSGGTTDTQY
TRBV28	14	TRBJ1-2	ASSQPLQGGNYGYT
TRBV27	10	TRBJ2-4	ASRTGKNIQY
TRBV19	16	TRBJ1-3	ASIDWDRGYLSGNTIY
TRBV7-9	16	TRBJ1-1	ASSPPGGQGYMNTEAF
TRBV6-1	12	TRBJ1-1	ASTRTAHNTEAF
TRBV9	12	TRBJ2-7	ASSLTGSSYEQY
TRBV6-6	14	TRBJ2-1	ASSYSTRLAKNEQF
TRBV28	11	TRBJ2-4	ASSTPGQGTQY
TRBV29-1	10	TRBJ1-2	SEKDRGGGYT
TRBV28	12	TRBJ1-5	ASIWTGGNQPQH
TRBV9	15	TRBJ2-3	ASSANSDLIGTDTQY
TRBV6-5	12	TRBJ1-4	ASSRTGLNEKLF
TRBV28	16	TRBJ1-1	ASSRGAGGRNMNTEAF
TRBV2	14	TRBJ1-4	ASSVRRGQGGEKLF
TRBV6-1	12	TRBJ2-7	ASRGGGRSYEQY
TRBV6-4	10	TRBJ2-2	ASSSEEGELF
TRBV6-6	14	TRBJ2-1	ASSYDTSGSDNEQF
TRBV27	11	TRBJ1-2	ASSLDRASGYT
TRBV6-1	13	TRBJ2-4	ASSEAFGGVHIQY
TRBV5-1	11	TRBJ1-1	ASSTGGNTEAF
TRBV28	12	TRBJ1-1	ASSLLRTDTEAF
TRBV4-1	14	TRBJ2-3	ASSQDAGGSTDTQY
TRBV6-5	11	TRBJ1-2	ASSRGLGYGYT
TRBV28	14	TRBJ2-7	ASSPSHRGSSYEQY
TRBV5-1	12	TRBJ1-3	ASSQEGAGNTIY
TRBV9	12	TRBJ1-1	ASSVGSQSPEAF
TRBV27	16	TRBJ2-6	ASSLGWRRTSGANVLT
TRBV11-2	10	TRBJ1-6	ASSLMRSPLH
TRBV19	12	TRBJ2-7	ASSLRGPPYEQY
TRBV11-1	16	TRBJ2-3	ASNLFPAVGTSPDTQY
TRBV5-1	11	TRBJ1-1	ASSEQGNTEAF
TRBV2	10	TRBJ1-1	ASRRMNTEAF
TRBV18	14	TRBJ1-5	ASSPVGGQDNQPQH
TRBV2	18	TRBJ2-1	ASGFPGLAGFTSSYNEQF
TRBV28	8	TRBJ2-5	ASSGETQY
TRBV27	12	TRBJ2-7	ASSSGQALYEQY
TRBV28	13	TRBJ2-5	ASSLGAGLEETQY
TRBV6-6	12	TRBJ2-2	ASTQTGNTGELF
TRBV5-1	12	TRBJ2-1	ASSLVGQGAEQF
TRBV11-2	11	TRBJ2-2	ASSHRDTGELF
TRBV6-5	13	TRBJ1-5	ASSYSGGGNQPQH
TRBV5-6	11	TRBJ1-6	ASKQFVISPLH